This T cell receptor beta chain was sequenced during a study of cytomegalovirus exposure and HLA in healthy donors (dated by TCRdb to 2017 to 2019). In terms of the full investigation: An earlier analysis of 587 of the donors reported approximately 290 Gb of sequence data and 117 million unique TCR beta sequences from 150 million to 200 million T cells. An early release covering some 640 HLA-typed donors comprised approximately 300 gigabases of sequencing data and about 90 million unique TCR sequences. Among the approximately 400 genotyped donors, approximately 76% belonged to the genetic ancestry cluster associated with self-reported Caucasian donors. The aim of the study was to test whether cataloging public T cell receptors could identify signatures of past pathogen exposure. The study used immunosequencing to profile the T cell repertoires of approximately 640 subjects and linked those repertoires to cytomegalovirus serostatus. Along with the roughly 700-subject first cohort, a separate validation cohort of around 120 different subjects was used. To predict cytomegalovirus infection status, the study brought together high-throughput TCR immunosequencing, statistical association of individual TCRs with disease status, and machine learning. A later analysis re-examined previously published TCR beta repertoires from around 670 donors and added high-resolution HLA genotyping to investigate patterns of TCR occurrence. Rather than using new phenotypic data, the later analysis identified candidate immune exposures from TCR beta sequences and from how often those sequences occurred across donors. An earlier analysis of several hundred of the donors used high-throughput TCR beta sequencing to judge whether each TCR beta V gene segment behaved as functional or pseudogenic. Donor age, sex, ethnicity and CMV serostatus were compiled alongside the repertoire data. Genome-wide SNP genotypes for about 60% of the roughly 700 donors were used in a later genetic analysis, which treated that subset as a discovery cohort. Every repertoire in the discovery cohort had been generated on one and the same sequencing platform. HLA typing included class I and class II loci at four-digit resolution. The number of donors typed differed by locus, with about 629-630 for A, B, C, DRB1 and DQB1, roughly 520 for DQA1, about 610 for DPA1, and about 450 for DPB1. A few DR-DQ haplotypes were treated as single units for association and clustering because of strong linkage in the cohort. On average, around 230,000 unique TCR beta nucleotide sequences were sequenced per donor among 300 to 500 genotyped donors of the cohort, with roughly 18% of those sequences being non-productive.

In the case of this clone: Its antigen is unknown. Base qualities are not recorded, but no much larger clone differs from it by a single base.

General findings and caveats noted by the study authors: V-gene and J-gene trimming of TCR beta chains was associated with a missense DCLRE1C variant in a later genetic analysis, and the association was replicated in an independent cohort. Only TCR beta chains were sequenced in this cohort, and the absence of alpha or paired-chain data limited detectable features. In a later analysis, the rate of TCR association differed among HLA loci, with DRB1 alleles having the most associated TCRs and HLA-C alleles having the fewest. In both the original and validation cohorts, the classifier was reported to diagnose cytomegalovirus status with high specificity and sensitivity. When HLA alleles, especially DR and DQ, strongly co-occurred, TCR associations were difficult to assign to individual alleles. In the study, about 150 TCR beta chains were listed as associated with cytomegalovirus. A later genetic analysis reported fewer N-insertions in productive TCRs among donors in an Asian-associated ancestry cluster than the approximately 700-donor mean. Several of the top co-occurrence clusters appeared to be linked to parvovirus B19, influenza, CMV and Epstein-Barr virus, according to a later analysis. A later analysis found that most CMV-associated TCR beta chains appeared HLA-restricted, with HLA associations seemingly driven largely by CMV exposure. In an earlier analysis of some 640 of the donors, most TCR beta V segments were observed in productive rearrangements about 90% or about 30% of the time, broadly matching IMGT annotations. The presence/absence analyses assumed that sequencing depth was roughly uniform across donors, and that assumption may not be true. A further reported finding was that TCR beta sequences accurately predicted the HLA-A and HLA-B alleles for most subjects in the first cohort. The only immune exposure information available for the cohort was CMV serostatus. A cluster of highly shared sequence variants was judged likely to be a technical artifact of the sequencing pipeline. In vitro tests confirmed that a few of the cytomegalovirus-associated TCR beta chains recognize cytomegalovirus antigens. At a false discovery rate of 0.05, a later analysis linked under 20,000 TCR beta sequences to specific HLA alleles. Because some donors lacked HLA typing at each locus, the association tests relied only on the typed subset. While some public TCRs were present in many individuals, most TCR sequences turned up only very rarely across donors. In a later analysis, HLA-associated TCR beta chains were found to be more clonally expanded and to have lower generation probabilities than equally common non-associated chains. According to the authors, the approach could potentially be generalized to other disease states and immunological phenotypes. About 17 rarely observed V segments, including chromosome 9 orphons, were excluded from the earlier analysis of several hundred of the donors because counts were too low. Some IMGT-functional V segments, including TRBV6-2 and TRBV6-3, could not be distinguished by the 87-base-pair reads and were therefore excluded. Linkage disequilibrium might explain the correlated functional status among segregating V segments, but an unknown experimental factor could not be ruled out.

The cohort comprised some 730 healthy bone marrow donors. At the time of sampling, all cohort members were nominally healthy, though unrecorded immune exposures were likely present. The donor was CMV seropositive and was included in the group of approximately 300 seropositive cohort members. A peripheral blood sample was collected from each donor, and TCR beta sequencing was performed on peripheral blood mononuclear cells. Genomic DNA was extracted from the blood cell samples with the Qiagen DNeasy Blood Extraction Kit. Deletion took 4 bases off V and 9 bases off J, with a span of 17 bases between the germline ends. The CDR3 sequence holds 14 residues, the cysteine and phenylalanine included. Of all the DNA, just the CDR3 is kept, 42 bases in frame from base 1. CDR1 and CDR2 were assigned from the germline V gene as SGHRS and YFSETQ. The receptor library was made with the immunoSEQ multiplex PCR assay. The multiplex PCR relied on a mix of 60 forward primers for TCR Vbeta segments and 13 reverse primers for TCR Jbeta segments. A multiplex PCR assay on genomic DNA amplified the CDR3 region of rearranged TCR beta genes. The amplified TCR beta libraries were sequenced on the Illumina HiSeq System as 87-base-pair reads. Turning to the authors' computational methods: Across the 700 or so repertoires, a later analysis counted 80 million or so unique TCR beta chains, roughly 11 million of which were shared by at least two donors. To remove PCR and sequencing errors, raw reads were error-corrected and collapsed into unique sequences using a nearest-neighbor algorithm that merged closely related sequences. To assign V, D and J gene segments, CDR3 sequences were aligned to IMGT reference sequences. Each retained sequence needed at least a six-nucleotide match to both a V gene segment and a J gene segment. Rearrangements were classified as productive when the CDR3 lacked stop codons and remained in frame with V and J, and all other rearrangements were classified as non-productive. Following IMGT convention, CDR3 was defined as the stretch from the second conserved V-encoded cysteine to the conserved J-encoded phenylalanine. The earlier analysis of about 570 of the donors excluded any sequence lacking an unambiguous match to a single V gene segment. In an earlier analysis of 587 of the donors, V segments were called functional above 56.7% productive rearrangements and were called segregating when the between-donor standard deviation exceeded 5%. A statistical classification framework was developed to diagnose cytomegalovirus status using the catalog of TCR beta chain sequences. In a later analysis, V and J genes were assigned by comparing TCR nucleotide sequences against IMGT/GENE-DB human TR gene sequences. A later analysis assigned CDR3 sequences and most-parsimonious VDJ recombination scenarios with the TCRdist pipeline. In a later analysis, each TCR beta chain was defined by its CDR3 amino acid sequence together with its V-gene family, and reads without a unique V-gene family were excluded. As a way to deal with suspected cross-contamination and a sequencing artifact, a later analysis dropped hundreds of nucleotide sequences that were highly shared and had low generation probability. In a later analysis, a clonal expansion index was calculated for each public chain from normalized within-repertoire ranks of inferred template counts. In a later analysis, generation probabilities were computed using a VDJ recombination model fitted to out-of-frame rearrangements, and the results were checked against IGoR. In a later analysis, hypergeometric tests were used to score TCR-TCR, TCR-HLA and TCR-CMV co-occurrence, with a repertoire-size bias correction applied to TCR pairs. In a later analysis, false discovery rates were estimated by permuting HLA or CMV assignments 20 times. In a later analysis, co-occurring TCRs were grouped using DBSCAN, and TCRdist sequence similarity was added for clustering within HLA-allele-positive subsets. Repertoires with fewer than 30,000 or more than 120,000 public chains were left out of co-occurrence clustering, as were four to six repertoires with anomalous nucleotide sharing. Not all clones reach the TCRdb copy of this immuneACCESS table, which keeps in-frame sequences only. Checked studies attribute under half of the gap to unresolved V genes and leave the rest unexplained. V and J calls and clone size are as listed in that table; D and trimming were resolved from the DNA. This sample has approximately 120,000 clones in its table, and about 80% of those were observed once. The top ten constitute around 9.1% of the sample.

The chain is made from TRBV5-1 and TRBJ2-1; TRBD2 is a possible D gene, resting on 6 matching bases. Sequenced: PBMCs. This TCR came from a woman in her 50s in good health and CMV-seropositive. The DNA is TGCGCCAGCAGCAGCGTCTTGGCGGGAAGTGAGCAGTTCTTC. It specifies CASSSVLAGSEQFF.